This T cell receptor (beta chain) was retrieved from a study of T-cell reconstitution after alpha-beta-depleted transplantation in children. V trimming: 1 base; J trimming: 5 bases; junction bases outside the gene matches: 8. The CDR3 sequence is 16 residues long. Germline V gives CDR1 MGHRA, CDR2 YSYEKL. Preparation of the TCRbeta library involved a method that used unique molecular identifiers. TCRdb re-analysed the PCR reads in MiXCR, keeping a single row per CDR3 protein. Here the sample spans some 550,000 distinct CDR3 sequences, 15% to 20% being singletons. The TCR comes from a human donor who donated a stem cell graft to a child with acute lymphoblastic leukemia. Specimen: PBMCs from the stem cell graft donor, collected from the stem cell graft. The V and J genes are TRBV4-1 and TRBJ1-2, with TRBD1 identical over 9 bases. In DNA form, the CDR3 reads TGCGCCAGCAGCCAAGCTCGACAGGGGGGTTTATATGGCTACACCTTC. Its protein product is CASSQARQGGLYGYTF.